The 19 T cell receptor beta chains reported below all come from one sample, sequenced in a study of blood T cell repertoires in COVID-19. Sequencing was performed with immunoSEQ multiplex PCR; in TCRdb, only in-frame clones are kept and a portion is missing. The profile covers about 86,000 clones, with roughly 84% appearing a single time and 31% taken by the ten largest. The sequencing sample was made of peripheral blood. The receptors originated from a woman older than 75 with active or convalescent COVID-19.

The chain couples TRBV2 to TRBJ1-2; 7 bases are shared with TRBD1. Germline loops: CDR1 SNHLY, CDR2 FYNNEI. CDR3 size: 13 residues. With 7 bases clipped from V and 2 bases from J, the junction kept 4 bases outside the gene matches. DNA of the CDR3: TGTGCCAGCAAAGGGACAGCCAACTATGGCTACACCTTC. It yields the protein CASKGTANYGYTF.

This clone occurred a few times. The CDR3 nucleotides are TGTGCCAGCAGCAAAACAGGGGGCAATCAGCCCCAGCATTTT. Its translation: CASSKTGGNQPQHF. The chain has TRBV9 and TRBJ1-5; 7 bases map to TRBD1. This CDR3 has 14 residues. The germline CDR1 and CDR2 sequences are SGDLS and YYNGEE. The trim removed 4 bases at V and 2 bases at J, leaving 3 bases unmatched. Filled out from reference TRBV9 and TRBJ1-5, the complete variable domain reads DSGVTQTPKHLITATGQRVTLRCSPRSGDLSVYWYQQSLDQGLQFLIQYYNGEERAKGNILERFSAQQFPDLHSELNLSSLELGDSALYFCASSKTGGNQPQHFGDGTRLSIL.

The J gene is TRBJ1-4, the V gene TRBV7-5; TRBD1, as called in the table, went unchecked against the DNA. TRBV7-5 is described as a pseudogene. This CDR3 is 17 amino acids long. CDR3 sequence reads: CARSLVGTGEGDEKLFF. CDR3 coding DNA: TGTGCCAGAAGCTTAGTCGGGACAGGGGAGGGGGACGAAAAACTGTTTTTT.

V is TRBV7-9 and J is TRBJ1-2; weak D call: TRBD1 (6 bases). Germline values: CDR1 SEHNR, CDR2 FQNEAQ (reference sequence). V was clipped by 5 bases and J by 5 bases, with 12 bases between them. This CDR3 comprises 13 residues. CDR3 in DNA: TGTGCCAGCAGCCTTCGGACAGATTATGGCTACACCTTC. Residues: CASSLRTDYGYTF.

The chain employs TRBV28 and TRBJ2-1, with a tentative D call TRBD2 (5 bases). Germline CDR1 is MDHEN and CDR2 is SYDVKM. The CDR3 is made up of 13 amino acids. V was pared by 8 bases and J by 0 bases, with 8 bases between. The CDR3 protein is CASGGSSYNEQFF. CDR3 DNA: TGTGCCAGCGGAGGTAGCTCCTACAATGAGCAGTTCTTC. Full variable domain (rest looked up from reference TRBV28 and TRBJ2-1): DVKVTQSSRYLVKRTGEKVFLECVQDMDHENMFWYRQDPGLGLRLIYFSYDVKMKEKGDIPEGYSVSREKKERFSLILESASTNQTSMYLCASGGSSYNEQFFGPGTRLTVL.

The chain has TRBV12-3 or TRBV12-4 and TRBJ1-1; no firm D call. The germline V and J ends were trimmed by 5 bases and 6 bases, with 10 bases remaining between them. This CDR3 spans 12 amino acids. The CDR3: CASSPGSAEAFF. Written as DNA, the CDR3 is TGTGCCAGCAGTCCAGGATCGGCTGAAGCTTTCTTT.

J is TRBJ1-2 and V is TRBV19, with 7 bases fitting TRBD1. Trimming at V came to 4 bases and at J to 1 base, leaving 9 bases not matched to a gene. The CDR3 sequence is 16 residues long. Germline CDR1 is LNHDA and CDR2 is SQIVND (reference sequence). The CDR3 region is CASSTRGQSYNYGYTF. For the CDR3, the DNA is TGTGCCAGTAGTACCCGGGGACAGAGCTATAACTATGGCTACACCTTC.

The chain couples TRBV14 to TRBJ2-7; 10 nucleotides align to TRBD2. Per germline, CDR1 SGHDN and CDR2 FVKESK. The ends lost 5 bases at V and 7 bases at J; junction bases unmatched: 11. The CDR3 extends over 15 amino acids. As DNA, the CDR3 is TGTGCCAGCAGCATTCTAGCGGGAGTTCGGGAGGAGCAGTACTTC. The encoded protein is CASSILAGVREEQYF. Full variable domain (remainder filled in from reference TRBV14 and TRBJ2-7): EAGVTQFPSHSVIEKGQTVTLRCDPISGHDNLYWYRRVMGKEIKFLLHFVKESKQDESGMPNNRFLAERTGGTYSTLKVQPAELEDSGVYFCASSILAGVREEQYFGPGTRLTVT.

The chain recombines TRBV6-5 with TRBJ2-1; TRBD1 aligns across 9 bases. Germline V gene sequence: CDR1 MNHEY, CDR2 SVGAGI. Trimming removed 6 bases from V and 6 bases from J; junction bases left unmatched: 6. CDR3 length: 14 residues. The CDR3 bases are TGTGCCAGCAGCCGGACAGGGGTTAGCAATGAGCAGTTCTTC. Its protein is CASSRTGVSNEQFF.

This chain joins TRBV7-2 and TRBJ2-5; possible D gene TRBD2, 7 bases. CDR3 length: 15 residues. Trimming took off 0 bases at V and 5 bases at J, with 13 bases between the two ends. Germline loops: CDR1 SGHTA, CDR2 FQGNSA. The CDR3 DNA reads TGTGCCAGCAGCTTAGCGCTCCCGGGGGGCGAGACCCAGTACTTC. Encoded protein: CASSLALPGGETQYF.

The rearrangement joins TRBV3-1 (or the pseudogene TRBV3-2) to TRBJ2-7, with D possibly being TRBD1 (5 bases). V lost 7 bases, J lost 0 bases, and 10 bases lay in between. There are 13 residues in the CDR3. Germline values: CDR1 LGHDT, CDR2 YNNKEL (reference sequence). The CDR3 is CASKGQNSYEQYF. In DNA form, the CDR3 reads TGTGCCAGCAAGGGGCAGAACTCCTACGAGCAGTACTTC.

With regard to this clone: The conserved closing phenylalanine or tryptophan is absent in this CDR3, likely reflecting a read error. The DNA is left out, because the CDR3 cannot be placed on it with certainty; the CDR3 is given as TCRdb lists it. CDR3 in amino acids: CASSLLTRLWLHL. V gene TRBV12-3 or TRBV12-4 combines with J gene TRBJ1-2. The CDR3 numbers 13 amino acids, ends counted.

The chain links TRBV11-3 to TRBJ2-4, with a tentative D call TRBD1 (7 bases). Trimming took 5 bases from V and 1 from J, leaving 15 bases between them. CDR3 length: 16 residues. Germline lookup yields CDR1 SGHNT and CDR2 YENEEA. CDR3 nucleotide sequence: TGTGCCAGCAGCCAACAGGGGAGGTTGGCCAAAAACATTCAGTACTTC. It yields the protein CASSQQGRLAKNIQYF. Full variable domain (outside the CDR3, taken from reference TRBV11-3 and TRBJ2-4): EAGVVQSPRYKIIEKKQPVAFWCNPISGHNTLYWYLQNLGQGPELLIRYENEEAVDDSQLPKDRFSAERLKGVDSTLKIQPAELGDSAVYLCASSQQGRLAKNIQYFGAGTRLSVL.

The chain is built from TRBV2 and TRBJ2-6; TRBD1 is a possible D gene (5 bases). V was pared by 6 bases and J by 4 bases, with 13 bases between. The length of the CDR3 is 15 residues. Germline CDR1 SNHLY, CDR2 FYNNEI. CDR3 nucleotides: TGTGCCAGCAGCGACAGCCGGTCCGGGGCCAACGTCCTGACTTTC. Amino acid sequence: CASSDSRSGANVLTF.

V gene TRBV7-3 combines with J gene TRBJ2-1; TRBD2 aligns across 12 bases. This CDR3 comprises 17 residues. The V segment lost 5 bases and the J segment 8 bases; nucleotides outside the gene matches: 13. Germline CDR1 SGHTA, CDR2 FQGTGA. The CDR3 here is CASSRRPSGGALDEQFF. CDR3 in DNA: TGTGCCAGCAGCCGACGGCCTAGCGGGGGGGCCCTGGATGAGCAGTTCTTC.

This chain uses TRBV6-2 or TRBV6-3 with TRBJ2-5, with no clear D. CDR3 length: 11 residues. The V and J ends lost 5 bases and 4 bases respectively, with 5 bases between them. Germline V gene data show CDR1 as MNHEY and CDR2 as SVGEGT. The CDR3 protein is CASSARETQYF. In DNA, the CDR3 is TGTGCCAGCAGTGCCAGAGAGACCCAGTACTTC.

The CDR3 DNA follows: TGTGCCAGCACCGAAGAAGGGGCGCCTCTCGGTGAGCAGTTCTTC. Protein sequence: CASTEEGAPLGEQFF. V and J are TRBV6-5 and TRBJ2-1, with D possibly matching TRBD1 (5 bases). This CDR3 region has 15 residues. V gave up 7 bases and J gave up 9 bases, with 22 bases separating them. Germline V CDR1 and CDR2: MNHEY, SVGAGI.

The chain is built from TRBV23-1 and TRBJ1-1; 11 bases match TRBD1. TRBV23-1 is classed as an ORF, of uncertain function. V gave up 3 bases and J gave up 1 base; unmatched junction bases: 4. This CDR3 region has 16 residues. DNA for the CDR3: TGCGCCAGCAGTCAGGACAGGGGGCGCGAGAACACTGAAGCTTTCTTT. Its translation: CASSQDRGRENTEAFF.

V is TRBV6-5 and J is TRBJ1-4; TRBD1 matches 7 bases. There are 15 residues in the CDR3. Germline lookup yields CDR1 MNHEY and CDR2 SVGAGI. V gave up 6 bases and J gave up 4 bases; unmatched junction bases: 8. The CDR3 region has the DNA TGTGCCAGCAGCATAACAGGGGCTTTTAATGAAAAACTGTTTTTT. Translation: CASSITGAFNEKLFF.